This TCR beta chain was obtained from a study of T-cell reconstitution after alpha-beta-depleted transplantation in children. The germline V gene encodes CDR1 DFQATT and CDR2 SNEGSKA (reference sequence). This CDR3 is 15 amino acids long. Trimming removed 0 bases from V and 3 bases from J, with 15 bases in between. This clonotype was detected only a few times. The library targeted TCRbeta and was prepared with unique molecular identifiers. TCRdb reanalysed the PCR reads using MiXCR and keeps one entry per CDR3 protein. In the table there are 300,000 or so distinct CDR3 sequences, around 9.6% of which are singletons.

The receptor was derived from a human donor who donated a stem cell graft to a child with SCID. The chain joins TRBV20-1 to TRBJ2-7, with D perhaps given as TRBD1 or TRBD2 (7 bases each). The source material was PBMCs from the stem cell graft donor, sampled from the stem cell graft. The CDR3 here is CSARDQGDYGYEQYF. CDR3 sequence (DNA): TGCAGTGCTAGAGATCAGGGGGACTACGGCTACGAGCAGTACTTC.